This TCR beta chain is from a study of regulatory and conventional T cells in RAG deficiency. Study findings and constraints: Omenn CD25-high CD127-low cells may be activated cells, not true Tregs.

As for this clone: No antigen is known for it.

The V gene's germline CDR1 is SGHDN and CDR2 FVKESK. This CDR3 has 14 residues. V shed 4 bases and J 4 bases; nucleotides not matched to a gene: 6. Genomic DNA came from blood conventional CD4+ T cells gated CD25-low CD127-high. Only in-frame clones appear in the TCRdb table, and some are missing; sequencing was by immunoSEQ multiplex PCR. The table includes approximately 22,000 clones, around 97% detected once. The same sample was also used in a study of regulatory T cells. As that report states: The primer mix had 52 TRBV and 13 TRBJ primers.

This clonotype was sampled from a human donor in good health. The sample comprised CD25- CD4+ T cells sorted from blood. The rearrangement uses TRBV14 and TRBJ1-1; TRBD1 matches 7 bases. The CDR3: CASSLHTGATEAFF. The CDR3 bases are TGTGCCAGCAGCCTCCATACAGGGGCCACTGAAGCTTTCTTT. Using reference TRBV14 and TRBJ1-1 for the parts outside the CDR3, the full variable domain is EAGVTQFPSHSVIEKGQTVTLRCDPISGHDNLYWYRRVMGKEIKFLLHFVKESKQDESGMPNNRFLAERTGGTYSTLKVQPAELEDSGVYFCASSLHTGATEAFFGQGTRLTVV.